Listed below are T cell receptor beta chains from one sample, sequenced in a study of T-cell reconstitution after alpha-beta-depleted transplantation in children. TCRdb passed the PCR reads through MiXCR, listing each CDR3 protein once. Altogether about 110,000 distinct CDR3 sequences are present, approximately 10% being singletons, with the ten largest covering about 34%. Sequences were derived from PBMCs, sampled before TCRalphabeta/CD19-depleted stem cell transplant. Every receptor here comes from a boy aged 2-15 years with acute lymphoblastic leukemia, due to receive a stem cell transplant. CDR3s include the opening cysteine and the closing phenylalanine or tryptophan. The D gene is left open where the match is weak. A row's size may be missing; if present it is once, few, many or a size class.

clone_size	v_call	d_call	j_call	cdr3_aa	cdr3_nt
.	TRBV6-1	TRBD1	TRBJ1-2	CASSGRDRPLYGYTF	TGTGCCAGCAGTGGACGGGACAGGCCACTCTATGGCTACACCTTC
.	TRBV10-3	.	TRBJ1-1	CAISESPNTEAFF	TGTGCCATCAGTGAGTCCCCGAACACTGAAGCTTTCTTT
.	TRBV29-1	.	TRBJ1-1	CSATAVEREAFF	TGCAGCGCCACGGCGGTTGAAAGGGAAGCTTTCTTT
few	TRBV7-8	TRBD1	TRBJ1-5	CASSPGGLMSNQPQHF	TGTGCCAGCAGCCCAGGGGGATTGATGAGCAATCAGCCCCAGCATTTT
few	TRBV21-1	.	TRBJ2-1	CASRGEYNEQFF	TGTGCCAGCAGGGGGGAGTACAATGAGCAGTTCTTC
.	TRBV7-9	.	TRBJ2-3	CASKRLRDTQYF	TGTGCCAGCAAAAGGCTCAGAGATACGCAGTATTTT
many	TRBV5-6	TRBD1	TRBJ1-6	CASSSWGTGSSPLHF	TGTGCCAGCAGCTCCTGGGGGACAGGCTCTTCACCCCTCCACTTT
.	TRBV12-3/TRBV12-4	.	TRBJ2-1	CASSLIGQIGVGQFF	TGTGCCAGCAGTTTAATTGGTCAGATCGGGGTCGGGCAGTTCTTC
.	TRBV10-2	TRBD2	TRBJ2-7	CASSASGATYEQYF	TGCGCCAGCAGCGCTAGCGGCGCTACCTACGAGCAGTACTTC
many	TRBV7-8	.	TRBJ1-5	CASSSLEGQPQHF	TGTGCCAGCAGCTCATTGGAGGGCCAGCCCCAGCATTTT
.	TRBV12-3/TRBV12-4	TRBD2	TRBJ2-3	CASSLAGTRTDTQYF	TGTGCCAGCAGCCTAGCGGGAACTCGCACAGATACGCAGTATTTT
.	TRBV20-1	.	TRBJ1-1	CSARDYGQNTEAFF	TGCAGTGCTAGAGATTACGGACAGAACACTGAAGCTTTCTTT
.	TRBV20-1	TRBD2	TRBJ2-3	CSAPATLAGGPLFNTQYF	TGCAGTGCCCCCGCGACTTTAGCGGGAGGTCCCCTTTTTAATACGCAGTATTTT
many	TRBV6-1	TRBD2	TRBJ2-3	CASSRLAGGADTQYF	TGTGCCAGCAGTCGACTAGCGGGAGGTGCAGATACGCAGTATTTT
few	TRBV7-8	.	TRBJ2-2	CASSLDSVMNTGELFF	TGTGCCAGCAGCCTGGACTCCGTAATGAACACCGGGGAGCTGTTTTTT
.	TRBV5-1	.	TRBJ2-5	CASSFPAGAQETQYF	TGCGCCAGCAGCTTCCCCGCGGGGGCCCAAGAGACCCAGTACTTC
.	TRBV7-8	.	TRBJ2-7	CASSLTHAGYEQYF	TGTGCCAGCAGCTTAACCCATGCAGGCTACGAGCAGTACTTC
many	TRBV3-1	.	TRBJ2-7	CASSQVPAVTYEQYF	TGTGCCAGCAGCCAAGTTCCAGCGGTAACCTACGAGCAGTACTTC
few	TRBV28	TRBD1	TRBJ1-1	CASSLPFGQGWSEAFF	TGTGCCAGCAGTCTACCCTTCGGACAGGGCTGGTCTGAAGCTTTCTTT
many	TRBV6-5	.	TRBJ1-3	CASSYTQGSSGNTIYF	TGTGCCAGCAGCTATACACAGGGTTCCTCTGGAAACACCATATATTTT
few	TRBV11-2	TRBD2	TRBJ2-1	CASSTGLAGVLAAYNEQFF	TGTGCCAGCAGTACTGGACTAGCGGGAGTGTTAGCGGCCTACAATGAGCAGTTCTTC
.	TRBV2	TRBD2	TRBJ2-7	CASSPQAGYLGEQYF	TGTGCCAGCAGTCCCCAAGCGGGATATCTTGGCGAGCAGTACTTC
.	TRBV11-1	TRBD1	TRBJ2-2	CDSSPMAGQGSHTGELFF	TGTGACAGCAGCCCCATGGCAGGACAGGGGAGCCACACCGGGGAGCTGTTTTTT
few	TRBV30	.	TRBJ1-5	CAWSVLDTQPQHF	TGTGCCTGGAGTGTCTTAGACACTCAGCCCCAGCATTTT
.	TRBV19	.	TRBJ1-1	CATRHRGNTEAFF	TGTGCCACTAGGCACAGAGGGAACACTGAAGCTTTCTTT
few	TRBV27	TRBD2	TRBJ2-3	CASSFRGLAGVTDTQYF	TGTGCCAGCAGTTTTCGGGGACTAGCGGGAGTAACAGATACGCAGTATTTT
many	TRBV2	.	TRBJ2-3	CASSPDGPARDTQYF	TGTGCCAGCAGCCCCGACGGCCCAGCACGAGATACGCAGTATTTT
.	TRBV12-3/TRBV12-4	.	TRBJ1-6	CASSLDAGTINSPLHF	TGTGCCAGCAGTTTAGATGCAGGGACCATCAATTCACCCCTCCACTTT
many	TRBV20-1	TRBD2	TRBJ2-1	CSARSPGRWTSVNEQFF	TGCAGTGCTAGATCCCCAGGGAGATGGACTAGCGTGAATGAGCAGTTCTTC
.	TRBV5-1	TRBD2	TRBJ2-3	CASSLSSGQRPDTQYF	TGCGCCAGCAGCTTGTCTAGCGGCCAACGGCCAGATACGCAGTATTTT
many	TRBV7-6	TRBD1	TRBJ2-6	CASSLNPDRPASGANVLTF	TGTGCCAGCAGCCTAAACCCGGACAGGCCAGCCTCTGGGGCCAACGTCCTGACTTTC
.	TRBV12-3/TRBV12-4	.	TRBJ2-2	CASSPTRGAGELFF	TGTGCCAGCAGTCCCACAAGGGGTGCCGGGGAGCTGTTTTTT
many	TRBV5-6	.	TRBJ2-1	CASSWWDGSNEQFF	TGTGCCAGCAGCTGGTGGGACGGGTCCAATGAGCAGTTCTTC